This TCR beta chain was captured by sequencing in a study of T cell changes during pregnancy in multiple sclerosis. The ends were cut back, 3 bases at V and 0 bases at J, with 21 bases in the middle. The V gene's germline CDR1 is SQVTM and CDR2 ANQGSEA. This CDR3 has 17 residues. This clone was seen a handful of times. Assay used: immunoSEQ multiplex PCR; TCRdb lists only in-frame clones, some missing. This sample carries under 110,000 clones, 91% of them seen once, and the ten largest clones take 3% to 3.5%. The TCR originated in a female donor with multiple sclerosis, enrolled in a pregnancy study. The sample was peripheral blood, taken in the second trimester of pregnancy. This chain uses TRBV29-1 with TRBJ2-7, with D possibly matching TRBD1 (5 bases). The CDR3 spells CSVESGSAGLSSYEQYF. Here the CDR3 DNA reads TGCAGCGTTGAGAGTGGGTCGGCAGGGTTAAGCTCCTACGAGCAGTACTTC.